These 32 T cell receptor beta chains were sequenced from one sample in a study of blood T cell repertoires in COVID-19. Some clones are missing from TCRdb's copy, which holds only in-frame ones; the method was immunoSEQ multiplex PCR. The profile shows more than 95,000 clones, about 85% of them singletons. The material sequenced was peripheral blood. These receptor sequences come from a man aged 50 to 60 with acute or convalescent COVID-19.

The rearrangement joins TRBV9 to TRBJ2-2; D is possibly TRBD1 (5 bases). The ends were cut back, 3 bases at V and 4 bases at J, with 10 bases in the middle. The CDR3 has 14 amino acids. CDR1 SGDLS and CDR2 YYNGEE come from the germline V gene. The CDR3 region has the DNA TGTGCCAGCAGCGGGCGTCAGGGCACCGGGGAGCTGTTTTTT. The encoded protein is CASSGRQGTGELFF.

V is TRBV6-1 and J is TRBJ2-1; 9 nucleotides align to TRBD1. The V gene end was trimmed by 2 bases and the J gene end by 4 bases; junction bases not matched to a gene: 3. Per the germline V gene, CDR1 is MNHNS and CDR2 is SASEGT. The CDR3 contains 15 residues. In nucleotides, the CDR3 is TGTGCCAGCAGTGAAAATGGACAGGGGTACAATGAGCAGTTCTTC. Its protein product is CASSENGQGYNEQFF.

This chain connects TRBV3-1 (or the pseudogene TRBV3-2) to TRBJ2-7; 14 bases agree with TRBD2. Germline V gene sequence: CDR1 LGHDT, CDR2 YNNKEL (reference sequence). V shed 1 base, J shed 5 bases, and the junction held 7 bases outside the gene matches. This CDR3 has 17 amino acids. CDR3 coding DNA: TGTGCCAGCAGCCAAGGCAAAAGACTAGCGGGAGGGGACGAGCAGTACTTC. Protein: CASSQGKRLAGGDEQYF.

The chain couples TRBV12-3 or TRBV12-4 to TRBJ2-1, with D tentatively TRBD1 (5 bases). The ends were cut back, 8 bases at V and 6 bases at J, with 11 bases in the middle. The CDR3 consists of 12 residues. CDR3 protein: CASSSDSNEQFF. The CDR3 coding sequence is TGTGCCAGCTCCTCCGACAGCAATGAGCAGTTCTTC.

The chain couples TRBV29-1 to TRBJ2-7; D is undetermined. This CDR3 contains 13 residues. Per germline, CDR1 SQVTM and CDR2 ANQGSEA. Trimming stripped 5 bases from V and 0 bases from J, with 11 bases between. The CDR3 loop is CSVQGRSSYEQYF. The CDR3 nucleotides read TGCAGCGTTCAAGGACGGAGCTCCTACGAGCAGTACTTC.

The chain employs TRBV11-2 and TRBJ2-3; 7 bases match TRBD2. CDR3 length: 16 residues. The germline CDR1 and CDR2 sequences are SGHAT and FQNNGV. The V and J ends lost 2 bases and 0 bases, in that order; junction bases with no gene match: 5. The CDR3 sequence is CASSLRLAASTDTQYF. As DNA, the CDR3 is TGTGCCAGCAGCTTAAGGCTAGCGGCTAGCACAGATACGCAGTATTTT. The complete variable domain, with remaining parts taken from reference TRBV11-2 and TRBJ2-3, reads EAGVAQSPRYKIIEKRQSVAFWCNPISGHATLYWYQQILGQGPKLLIQFQNNGVVDDSQLPKDRFSAERLKGVDSTLKIQPAKLEDSAVYLCASSLRLAASTDTQYFGPGTRLTVL.

J is TRBJ1-5 and V is TRBV18; the D is unclear. From germline, CDR1 is KGHSH and CDR2 LQKENI. The CDR3 loop spans 13 amino acids. Trimming cost V 3 bases and J 3 bases, with 6 bases left between them. CDR3 DNA sequence: TGTGCCAGCTCACCTGGGCCCAATCAGCCCCAGCATTTT. Its translation is CASSPGPNQPQHF.

The J gene is TRBJ1-3, the V gene TRBV19; D is perhaps TRBD1 (5 bases). Trimming shortened V by 2 bases and J by 0 bases, and 11 bases separated the two germline ends. This CDR3 has 16 residues. CDR1 is LNHDA and CDR2 is SQIVND in the germline V gene (reference sequence). The CDR3 bases are TGTGCCAGTAGTATACAGGGAATCAACTCTGGAAACACCATATATTTT. Amino acid sequence: CASSIQGINSGNTIYF.

The table lists this clone with a few counts. The gene calls are TRBV19 and TRBJ1-5, with D unclear. Germline values: CDR1 LNHDA, CDR2 SQIVND (reference sequence). The CDR3 is 13 residues long. Trimming took off 6 bases at V and 2 bases at J, with 8 bases between the two ends. The CDR3 is CASRREGNQPQHF. Written as DNA, the CDR3 is TGTGCCAGTAGAAGGGAGGGCAATCAGCCCCAGCATTTT. Looking up the rest from reference TRBV19 and TRBJ1-5 gives the full variable domain: DGGITQSPKYLFRKEGQNVTLSCEQNLNHDAMYWYRQDPGQGLRLIYYSQIVNDFQKGDIAEGYSVSREKKESFPLTVTSAQKNPTAFYLCASRREGNQPQHFGDGTRLSIL.

This clone was detected a few times. The chain links TRBV19 to TRBJ1-2, with unresolved D. Deletions cut 5 bases from V and 10 bases from J, with 23 bases between. The CDR3 runs 15 residues. Germline-derived CDR1 and CDR2 are LNHDA and SQIVND (reference sequence). The CDR3 region has the DNA TGTGCCAGTAGTCCTCCCGTGGTTGAGTCCCCGCTCTACACCTTC. The encoded protein is CASSPPVVESPLYTF.

The rearrangement uses TRBV10-3 and TRBJ1-2, with TRBD1 identical over 8 bases. J lost 1 base, V lost 6 bases, and 4 bases had no gene match. The CDR3 contains 14 residues. Germline V gene data show CDR1 as ENHRY and CDR2 as SYGVKD. This CDR3 is CAIRGTGVNYGYTF. The CDR3 region has the DNA TGTGCCATCAGAGGGACAGGAGTTAACTATGGCTACACCTTC.

This chain uses TRBV27 with TRBJ2-3; 10 nucleotides line up with TRBD2. V lost 4 bases, J lost 4 bases, and 5 bases stayed unmatched. Germline V gene sequence: CDR1 MNHEY, CDR2 SMNVEV (reference sequence). The CDR3 totals 15 residues. CDR3 in DNA: TGTGCCAGCAGTTCCTCTAGCGGGAGCCCAGATACGCAGTATTTT. This encodes CASSSSSGSPDTQYF.

In its sample, this clone was seen once. This chain joins TRBV6-5 and TRBJ1-1; tentatively, D is TRBD1 (5 bases). Trimming pared 5 bases from V and 0 bases from J, leaving 10 bases between. The germline V gene has CDR1 MNHEY and CDR2 SVGAGI. The CDR3 is made up of 14 amino acids. CDR3 sequence: CASSLLQVNTEAFF. CDR3 DNA sequence: TGTGCCAGCAGTCTCTTACAGGTGAACACTGAAGCTTTCTTT.

The chain uses TRBV18 and TRBJ2-1; D call uncertain. Germline V CDR1 and CDR2: KGHSH, LQKENI. The germline V and J ends were trimmed by 3 bases and 8 bases, with 11 bases remaining between them. The CDR3 length is 13 residues. Here the CDR3 DNA reads TGTGCCAGCTCACCGAACACAGTCGATGAGCAGTTCTTC. It yields the protein CASSPNTVDEQFF.

The chain recombines TRBV7-3 with TRBJ2-7; no clear D. Trimming removed 1 base at V and 6 bases at J, with 10 bases between. Germline CDR1 reads SGHTA; CDR2 reads FQGTGA. This CDR3 is built from 13 residues. CDR3 protein: CASSLIWSSEQYF. The CDR3 DNA reads TGTGCCAGCAGCTTAATATGGAGCTCCGAGCAGTACTTC.

This chain uses TRBV6-5 with TRBJ1-5, with a tentative D call TRBD1 (5 bases). The CDR3 loop spans 15 amino acids. Germline V CDR1 and CDR2: MNHEY, SVGAGI. Trimming pared 6 bases from V and 6 bases from J, leaving 18 bases between. The CDR3 DNA follows: TGTGCCAGCAGCGCCATGAGGGGAGGAGGTCAGCCCCAGCATTTT. This codes for CASSAMRGGGQPQHF.

The J gene is TRBJ2-5, the V gene TRBV19, with unresolved D. Trimming removed 3 bases from V and 4 bases from J, with 9 bases in between. This CDR3 contains 13 residues. The germline CDR1 and CDR2 sequences are LNHDA and SQIVND (reference sequence). The CDR3 DNA is TGTGCCAGTAGTATGTCGGGTATAGAGACCCAGTACTTC. Translation: CASSMSGIETQYF. The full variable domain, in which reference TRBV19 and TRBJ2-5 provide the parts outside the CDR3, is DGGITQSPKYLFRKEGQNVTLSCEQNLNHDAMYWYRQDPGQGLRLIYYSQIVNDFQKGDIAEGYSVSREKKESFPLTVTSAQKNPTAFYLCASSMSGIETQYFGPGTRLLVL.

The rearrangement joins TRBV10-3 to TRBJ2-7; 7 bases are shared with TRBD1. V was clipped by 4 bases and J by 4 bases; unmatched bases: 4. Germline V gives CDR1 ENHRY, CDR2 SYGVKD. This CDR3 spans 13 amino acids. CDR3 sequence (DNA): TGTGCCATCAGTGCGACAGGGCAATACGAGCAGTACTTC. It yields the protein CAISATGQYEQYF.

This rearrangement joins TRBV7-9 to TRBJ1-1; possibly TRBD1 for D (5 bases). The CDR3 runs 14 residues. V was shortened by 6 bases and J by 3 bases, with 14 bases between the two germline ends. The germline V gene has CDR1 SEHNR and CDR2 FQNEAQ (reference sequence). CDR3 sequence (DNA): TGTGCCAGCAGTTCGGCAGGGATATACACTGAAGCTTTCTTT. Protein: CASSSAGIYTEAFF.

This chain joins TRBV14 and TRBJ2-4, with 9 bases that match TRBD1. CDR3 length: 16 residues. CDR1 SGHDN and CDR2 FVKESK come from the germline V gene. V lost 4 bases and J lost 9; bases outside the gene matches: 13. This CDR3 reads CASSPAPGQGVGIQYF. The CDR3 region has the DNA TGTGCCAGCAGCCCGGCCCCGGGACAGGGTGTGGGCATTCAGTACTTC.

The chain couples TRBV2 to TRBJ2-3, with D hard to call. CDR3 length: 12 amino acids. The germline V gene has CDR1 SNHLY and CDR2 FYNNEI. V was trimmed by 7 bases and J by 6 bases, leaving 11 bases between them. The CDR3 loop is CASTQDRDTQYF. DNA for the CDR3: TGTGCCAGCACTCAGGATCGGGATACGCAGTATTTT.

The J gene is TRBJ2-5, the V gene TRBV4-1; possible D gene TRBD1, 6 bases. V was clipped by 5 bases and J by 2 bases, with 12 bases between them. The germline V gene has CDR1 MGHRA and CDR2 YSYEKL. There are 14 residues in the CDR3. In nucleotides, the CDR3 is TGCGCCAGCAGCAAAGGGACACCTCAAGAGACCCAGTACTTC. The encoded protein is CASSKGTPQETQYF.

This chain connects TRBV7-6 to TRBJ2-3, with TRBD2 matching over 14 bases. Germline trimming cut 9 bases from V and 4 bases from J; bases unmatched to any gene: 6. The CDR3 covers 15 residues. Germline V gene sequence: CDR1 SGHVS, CDR2 FNYEAQ. CDR3 DNA: TGTGCCAGTGGGGGGACTAGCGGGAGTTCAGATACGCAGTATTTT. This encodes CASGGTSGSSDTQYF.

The V and J genes are TRBV9 and TRBJ1-1; the D is unclear. The CDR3 length is 13 residues. Trimming removed 4 bases at V and 1 base at J, with 8 bases between. Germline lookup yields CDR1 SGDLS and CDR2 YYNGEE. The DNA for the CDR3 is TGTGCCAGCAGCATCGCAGGGAACACTGAAGCTTTCTTT. This gives the protein CASSIAGNTEAFF.

The DNA of the CDR3 is TGTGCCATTCAGGAACAGGCGAACACTGAAGCTTTCTTT. Amino acid sequence: CAIQEQANTEAFF. The rearrangement joins TRBV10-3 to TRBJ1-1; a weak D match, TRBD1 (5 bases). Trimming left V 9 bases short and J 1 base short, with 12 bases between. Per the germline V gene, CDR1 is ENHRY and CDR2 is SYGVKD. The CDR3 covers 13 residues.

The gene calls are TRBV7-8 and TRBJ1-3, with a tentative D call TRBD1 (5 bases). In germline, CDR1 is SGHVS, CDR2 FQNEAQ. The V and J ends lost 5 bases and 1 base respectively, with 15 bases between them. The CDR3 has 16 amino acids. The CDR3 DNA follows: TGTGCCAGCAGCACCGCTACAGGAGGGTCTGGAAACACCATATATTTT. It yields the protein CASSTATGGSGNTIYF.

This chain uses TRBV7-8 with TRBJ2-7; TRBD1 matches 10 bases. CDR1 and CDR2 from the germline V gene are SGHVS and FQNEAQ. Trimming took 7 bases from V and 3 from J; bases not matched to a gene: 6. CDR3 length: 14 amino acids. DNA of the CDR3: TGTGCCAGCACCTTCCGGGACAGGGGCTACGAGCAGTACTTC. Encoded protein: CASTFRDRGYEQYF.

V usage is TRBV6-1 and J usage is TRBJ1-5; D is unresolved. The CDR3 runs 13 residues. The germline V gene has CDR1 MNHNS and CDR2 SASEGT. V lost 0 bases and J lost 6, with 6 bases in between. The CDR3 spells CASSEAEGQPQHF. The CDR3, as DNA: TGTGCCAGCAGTGAAGCAGAGGGTCAGCCCCAGCATTTT.

The CDR3 is CASTRQFADTQYF. As DNA, the CDR3 is TGTGCCAGCACGCGGCAGTTCGCAGATACGCAGTATTTT. The chain is built from TRBV2 and TRBJ2-3; D gene uncertain. Trimming removed 7 bases from V and 4 bases from J, with 12 bases in between. The CDR3 is made up of 13 amino acids. CDR1 SNHLY and CDR2 FYNNEI come from the germline V gene.

The gene calls are TRBV28 and TRBJ1-5; D not certain. This CDR3 comprises 14 residues. Looked up from germline, CDR1 is MDHEN and CDR2 is SYDVKM. Trimming took 2 bases from V and 1 from J, leaving 6 bases between them. For the CDR3, the DNA is TGTGCCAGCAGTTTAGGGCACAGCAATCAGCCCCAGCATTTT. Translation gives CASSLGHSNQPQHF.

This sequence joins TRBV30 and TRBJ1-6; 8 bases are shared with TRBD1. The germline CDR1 and CDR2 sequences are GTSNPN and SVGIG (reference sequence). Trimming at V came to 0 bases and at J to 7 bases, leaving 8 bases not matched to a gene. CDR3 length: 16 amino acids. This chain's CDR3 is CAWSVRQGALNSPLHF. DNA for the CDR3: TGTGCCTGGAGTGTACGGCAGGGGGCTCTGAATTCACCCCTCCACTTT.

The V gene is TRBV7-8, the J gene TRBJ1-3, with D uncertain. Deletions cut 8 bases from V and 0 bases from J, with 8 bases between. The CDR3 is 13 residues long. Per the germline V gene, CDR1 is SGHVS and CDR2 is FQNEAQ. The CDR3 region is CASLESSGNTIYF. The CDR3 nucleotides are TGTGCCAGCCTCGAGAGCTCTGGAAACACCATATATTTT.